This T cell receptor (beta chain) comes out of a study of T cells in localized non-small cell lung cancer. This clone was seen more than once but under ten times. Sequenced by immunoSEQ multiplex PCR; TCRdb stores in-frame clones only, minus some. The sample has tens of thousands of clones; 65% to 85% are singletons. The CDR3 has 14 amino acids. Germline assignment: CDR1 SGHRS and CDR2 YFSETQ. Trimming took 0 bases from V and 7 from J, leaving 8 bases between them. This TCR was sampled from a female donor aged 60 or older with stage I lung adenocarcinoma. The rearrangement uses TRBV5-1 and TRBJ1-6; no definite D call. The material sequenced was peripheral blood, taken before any cancer treatment. The CDR3 DNA follows: TGCGCCAGCAGCTTGGGTCAGCGGAATTCACCCCTCCACTTT. This sequence encodes CASSLGQRNSPLHF.